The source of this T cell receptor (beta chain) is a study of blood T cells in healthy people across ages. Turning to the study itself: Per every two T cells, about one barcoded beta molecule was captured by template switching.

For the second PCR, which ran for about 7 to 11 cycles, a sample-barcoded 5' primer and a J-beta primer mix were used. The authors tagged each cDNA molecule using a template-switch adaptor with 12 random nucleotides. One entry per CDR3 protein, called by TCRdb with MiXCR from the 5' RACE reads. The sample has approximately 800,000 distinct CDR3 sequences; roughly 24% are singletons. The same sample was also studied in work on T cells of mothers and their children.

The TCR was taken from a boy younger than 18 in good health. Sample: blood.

Here the CDR3 reads CSGLARDYNEQFF. The DNA of the CDR3 is TGCAGCGGACTAGCGAGAGATTACAATGAGCAGTTCTTC. The rearrangement links TRBV29-1 to TRBJ2-5; 8 positions agree with TRBD2. Matching the DNA end better, TRBJ2-1 makes the J call doubtful. The CDR3 has 13 residues. Per germline, CDR1 SQVTM and CDR2 ANQGSEA.